This TCR beta chain was recorded in a study of shared clonotypes between healthy human individuals (dated by TCRdb to about 2020). Describing the broader study: A few men and a couple of women, aged 18 to 49 years, made up the cohort. For each donor, CD4 naive and CD4 memory were each run on three plates, CD8 naive on two plates, and CD8 memory on one plate. Libraries were prepared and TCR repertoires were sequenced by different laboratories using diverse techniques, in order to increase sequencing depth and limit assay-specific biases. Blood TCR repertoires of several healthy adults were deeply sequenced to estimate repertoire size and the extent of clonotype sharing between individuals. Per donor, leukapheresis produced somewhere between about 0.9 and 9.5 billion PBMCs.

The donors were healthy, HIV-negative adults who had no recently reported acute infections or vaccinations. Every donor was a Caucasian adult living in Nashville, Tennessee, USA. Magnetic negative selection was used to enrich CD4+ T cells, after which naive cells were positively selected on CD45RA and the negative fraction became the memory subset. Blood was obtained by leukapheresis, after which PBMCs were separated by Ficoll-Histopaque density gradient centrifugation and cryopreserved in liquid nitrogen vapor phase. Analytical flow cytometry was used to check the purity and quantity of each magnetically sorted T cell population. From each sorted fraction, genomic DNA was isolated and quantified by UV absorbance on a Nanodrop 2000c. The full study reports these points: Only blood was sampled, and tissue TCR repertoires likely differ from those in blood. Larger estimated clonotype richness was generally found for naive subsets than for memory subsets. Rarefaction of sorted-subset datasets indicated incomplete sequencing despite the large sequencing depth. Higher generation probabilities were observed for clonotypes shared by all four sorted-subset donors than for non-shared clonotypes. Pairwise subsampling indicated that sequencing depth was expected to affect the degree of clonotype sharing among donors. Across four donors, about 4.5% of naive CD4, around 3.5% of naive CD8, around 2.1% of memory CD4, and approximately 0.4% of memory CD8 clonotypes were shared. The genetic and exposure-history diversity represented was limited by the small number of donors.

This clone appeared once. Its antigen is currently not known. No base quality information exists; no much larger clone differs at one position. CDR1 SGHTS and CDR2 YDEGEE were looked up in the germline V gene. V is cut by 0 bases and J by 4 bases, and the space between the germline ends is 10 bases. Spanning cysteine to phenylalanine, the CDR3 consists of 14 amino acids. Of the read, only the CDR3 DNA is kept; its 42 bases are in frame from base 1. Using the deep immunoSEQ assay, TCR CDR3 regions were amplified from genomic DNA by multiplex PCR. For each cell subset, the extracted genomic DNA was distributed evenly across all wells of several immunoSEQ 96-well plates, and each plate served as one replicate. Each replicate PCR for sorted subsets received around 210 ng genomic DNA, equal to 30,000 or so T cell genomes. Purified libraries were measured with a Qubit 3.0 fluorometer, size-checked on a Bioanalyzer 2100, and measured again with the KAPA Library Quantification kit. A separate single-read 150-cycle Illumina NextSeq 550 flow cell was used to sequence each immunoSEQ 96-well plate. In the authors' own workflow: Because the immunoSEQ output included only junctional sequences and no quality scores, the filtering could not be the same as the filtering used for full-length reads. Sequences were annotated with PyIR, a Python wrapper for IgBLAST v1.9, and V/J genes and CDR3 were assigned using IMGT germline references. Reads were removed for weak V/J assignments (E-value above 1e-6), missing CDR3, stop codons, out-of-frame junctions, or ambiguous translated residues. V3J clonotypes were defined by identical inferred V gene, J gene, and CDR3 amino acid sequence. Percentage overlap between repertoires was computed as shared unique clonotypes divided by the size of the smaller repertoire. RTK rarefaction, the Chao1 estimator, and Recon v2.1 estimates of unobserved clonotypes were used to assess repertoire richness. For all TCRbeta clonotypes obtained by the gDNA method from a few donors, generation probabilities were computed with OLGA. TCRdb limited this immuneACCESS table to in-frame rearrangements with V and J called. A share of clones is missing; checked studies link under half to unresolved V genes, and the rest is unexplained. V, J and clone size derive from that table, while D and trimming were established from the DNA sequence. This sample gives approximately 620,000 clones in total; approximately 97% of them show up just once. The ten largest clonotypes hold about 0.06% of the sample.

Sequenced: naive CD4+ T cells sorted from blood. The cell subset or site label, read with the paper, signifies: CD45RA+ positively selected. The V and J segments used are TRBV5-8 and TRBJ1-2, with the D gene not clear enough to name. This sequence was found in a woman in her thirties in good health. The CDR3 region has the sequence CASSLGGPAYGYTF. The base sequence is TGTGCCAGCAGCTTGGGTGGGCCTGCCTATGGCTACACCTTC.